Below, 19 T cell receptor beta chains from the same sample are listed, as sequenced in a study of blood T cells in healthy people across ages. Sample-barcoded 5' priming and a J-beta primer mix drove a second PCR of about 6 to 12 cycles. From the 5' RACE reads, TCRdb called clonotypes with MiXCR, one entry per CDR3 protein. Here the sample spans 800,000 to 900,000 distinct CDR3 sequences, around two thirds being singletons. Material for sequencing was blood. The source of these receptors is a man aged 30 to 39 in good health.

V is TRBV12-3 or TRBV12-4 and J is TRBJ2-5, with D unresolved. The germline V and J ends were trimmed by 3 bases and 2 bases, with 7 bases remaining between them. The CDR3 extends over 13 amino acids. The CDR3 sequence is CASSFNGQETQYF. DNA for the CDR3: TGTGCCAGCAGTTTCAACGGGCAAGAGACCCAGTACTTC.

The rearrangement joins TRBV2 to TRBJ1-1; a weak D match, TRBD1 (6 bases). There are 13 residues in the CDR3. Between the trimmed V and J ends, which lost 7 bases and 8 bases, there was a span of 17 bases. Per the germline V gene, CDR1 is SNHLY and CDR2 is FYNNEI. For the CDR3, the DNA is TGTGCCAGCACAGGACAGCCGTTACGCGAAGCTTTCTTT. Its translation is CASTGQPLREAFF.

The gene calls are TRBV11-2 and TRBJ2-1; D might be TRBD2 (6 bases). CDR3 length: 16 residues. Germline V gives CDR1 SGHAT, CDR2 FQNNGV. V lost 1 base, J lost 4 bases, and 14 bases lay in between. Here the CDR3 DNA reads TGTGCCAGCAGCTTAGGTAGCCTAGCGAGGTACAATGAGCAGTTCTTC. Residues: CASSLGSLARYNEQFF. Together with reference TRBV11-2 and TRBJ2-1, the CDR3 gives the full variable domain: EAGVAQSPRYKIIEKRQSVAFWCNPISGHATLYWYQQILGQGPKLLIQFQNNGVVDDSQLPKDRFSAERLKGVDSTLKIQPAKLEDSAVYLCASSLGSLARYNEQFFGPGTRLTVL.

This clonotype was counted a few times. This chain joins TRBV20-1 and TRBJ2-4; TRBD1 matches 8 bases. CDR3 length: 14 amino acids. Germline V gene data show CDR1 as DFQATT and CDR2 as SNEGSKA (reference sequence). V lost 4 bases, J lost 2 bases, and 4 bases stayed unmatched. CDR3 sequence: CSAMTGDPKNIQYF. The CDR3 coding sequence is TGCAGTGCTATGACAGGGGACCCCAAAAACATTCAGTACTTC.

As DNA, the CDR3 is TGTGCCAGCAGTCTACGACAGGGCGGGCAGTACTTC. Protein sequence: CASSLRQGGQYF. The V gene is TRBV2, the J gene TRBJ2-5; 7 bases agree with TRBD1. CDR3 length: 12 residues. The junction had 8 bases not matched to a gene; V was cut back by 5 bases and J by 11 bases. CDR1 and CDR2 from the germline V gene are SNHLY and FYNNEI.

This clonotype was seen a few times. This chain links TRBV4-2 with TRBJ2-7; a weak D match, TRBD1 (6 bases). V was trimmed by 0 bases and J by 0 bases, leaving 15 bases between them. There are 17 residues in the CDR3. CDR1 is LGHNA, CDR2 YNFKEQ, per germline. Written as DNA, the CDR3 is TGTGCCAGCAGCCAAGATATCACAGGGCATTTCTCCTACGAGCAGTACTTC. It yields the protein CASSQDITGHFSYEQYF.

The rearrangement uses TRBV5-1 and TRBJ1-2; possibly TRBD1 for D (5 bases). Per the germline V gene, CDR1 is SGHRS and CDR2 is YFSETQ. The CDR3 is made up of 14 amino acids. The V and J ends lost 0 bases and 6 bases respectively, with 12 bases between them. The CDR3 reads CASSLGREDDGYTF. CDR3 in DNA: TGCGCCAGCAGCTTGGGCAGGGAAGATGATGGCTACACCTTC.

The chain uses TRBV6-5 and TRBJ1-6, with D hard to call. The length of the CDR3 is 12 residues. Germline-derived CDR1 and CDR2 are MNHEY and SVGAGI. V shed 5 bases and J shed 9 bases, with 8 bases lying between them. The CDR3 nucleotides read TGTGCCAGCAGTCCCCGGGGTTCACCCCTCCACTTT. Translation gives CASSPRGSPLHF.

This rearrangement joins TRBV7-2 to TRBJ2-6, with D unresolved. Germline V gene sequence: CDR1 SGHTA, CDR2 FQGNSA. This CDR3 region has 14 residues. Trimming removed 5 bases at V and 2 bases at J, with 7 bases between. CDR3 sequence: CASSRPTGANVLTF. Written as DNA, the CDR3 is TGTGCCAGCAGCCGGCCAACTGGGGCCAACGTCCTGACTTTC.

The chain couples TRBV15 to TRBJ1-2; unclear D gene. Germline CDR1 LNHNV, CDR2 YYDKDF (reference sequence). Trimming took 3 bases from V and 9 from J, leaving 17 bases between them. The CDR3 is 14 amino acids. The CDR3 here is CATSSPGVPGSYTF. As DNA, the CDR3 is TGTGCCACCAGCAGTCCGGGCGTCCCCGGTAGCTACACCTTC.

The gene calls are TRBV20-1 and TRBJ2-1; the D gene is possibly TRBD1 (6 bases). The CDR3 is 14 residues long. CDR1 and CDR2 from the germline V gene are DFQATT and SNEGSKA (reference sequence). V was clipped by 1 base and J by 9 bases, with 16 bases between them. Written as DNA, the CDR3 is TGCAGTGCTAGAGTTCCTAGAGGGGGTTGTGAGCAGTTCTTC. Encoded protein: CSARVPRGGCEQFF.

In this sample, this clonotype turned up a few times. The chain is built from TRBV5-1 and TRBJ2-7, with TRBD2 matching over 9 bases. The CDR3 totals 14 residues. Germline V gene data show CDR1 as SGHRS and CDR2 as YFSETQ. V lost 2 bases and J lost 3; bases outside the gene matches: 3. CDR3: CASSFLTSGYEQYF. The CDR3 DNA is TGCGCCAGCAGCTTCTTGACTAGCGGCTACGAGCAGTACTTC.

As for this clonotype: The junction shows a germline mismatch at one end, possibly a read error. The CDR3 sequence: CAGSQEFLEGASWYEQFF. The CDR3 DNA reads TGCGCCGGCAGCCAAGAGTTTTTAGAGGGGGCCTCGTGGTATGAGCAGTTCTTC. The chain uses TRBV4-3 and TRBJ2-1, with TRBD1 matching over 7 bases. This CDR3 has 18 amino acids. Germline loops: CDR1 LGHNA, CDR2 YSLEER.

This clonotype was seen a handful of times. V and J are TRBV12-3 or TRBV12-4 and TRBJ1-2; D gene unclear. V lost 3 bases to trimming and J lost 5 bases, with 10 bases between them. The CDR3 runs 13 residues. The CDR3 sequence: CASSFDGRYGYTF. DNA of the CDR3: TGTGCCAGCAGTTTCGACGGGCGGTATGGCTACACCTTC.

This clonotype was observed a few times. The gene calls are TRBV12-3 or TRBV12-4 and TRBJ1-2, with TRBD1 as a possible D gene (6 bases). V was cut by 6 bases and J by 6 bases, with 8 bases left in between. This CDR3 is built from 11 residues. The CDR3 loop is CASRQGHGYTF. As DNA, the CDR3 is TGTGCCAGCAGGCAGGGGCATGGCTACACCTTC.

This chain connects TRBV6-6 to TRBJ2-5, with D perhaps matching TRBD1 (6 bases). The CDR3 runs 16 residues. Trimming removed 5 bases at V and 4 bases at J, with 20 bases between. From germline, CDR1 is MNHNY and CDR2 SVGAGI (reference sequence). The DNA of the CDR3 is TGTGCCAGCAGTGAGCAAGGTCCAGGGGCGGGAGAGACCCAGTACTTC. This gives the protein CASSEQGPGAGETQYF.

This clonotype appeared a single time. One junction end does not reproduce the germline sequence, and a read error may be involved. The gene calls are TRBV12-3 or TRBV12-4 and TRBJ2-3; possible D gene TRBD2, 6 bases. CDR3 size: 14 residues. CDR3: CASSHGPEGDTQYF. The CDR3 bases are TGTGCCAGCAGTCACGGACCGGAGGGAGATACACAGTATTTT.

This clonotype was observed a handful of times. The J gene is TRBJ1-2, the V gene TRBV9; D may be TRBD1 (6 bases). The CDR3 is 13 residues long. Germline CDR1 reads SGDLS; CDR2 reads YYNGEE. The ends were cut back, 0 bases at V and 8 bases at J, with 11 bases in the middle. The CDR3 sequence: CASSVAAGEGYTF. CDR3 nucleotide sequence: TGTGCCAGCAGCGTAGCGGCAGGGGAAGGCTACACCTTC.

The chain is built from TRBV20-1 and TRBJ2-1; D call uncertain. Trimming took off 3 bases at V and 5 bases at J, with 5 bases between the two ends. This CDR3 region has 11 residues. Germline V gives CDR1 DFQATT, CDR2 SNEGSKA (reference sequence). The DNA for the CDR3 is TGCAGTGCTAGTGCGCACAATGAGCAGTTCTTC. Encoded protein: CSASAHNEQFF.